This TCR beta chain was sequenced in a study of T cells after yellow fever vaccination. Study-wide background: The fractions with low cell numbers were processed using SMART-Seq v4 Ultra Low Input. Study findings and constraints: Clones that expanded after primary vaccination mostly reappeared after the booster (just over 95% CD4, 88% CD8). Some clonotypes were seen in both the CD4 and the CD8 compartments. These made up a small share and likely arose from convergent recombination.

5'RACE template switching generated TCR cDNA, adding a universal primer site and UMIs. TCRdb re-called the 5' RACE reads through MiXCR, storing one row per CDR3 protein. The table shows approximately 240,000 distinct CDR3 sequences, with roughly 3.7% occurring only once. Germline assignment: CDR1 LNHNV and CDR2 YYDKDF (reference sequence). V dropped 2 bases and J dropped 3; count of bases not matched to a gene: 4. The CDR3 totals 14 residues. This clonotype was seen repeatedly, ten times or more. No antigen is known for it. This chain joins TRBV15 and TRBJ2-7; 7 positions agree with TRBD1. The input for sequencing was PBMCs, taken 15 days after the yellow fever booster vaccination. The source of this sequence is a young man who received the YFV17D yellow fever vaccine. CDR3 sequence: CATSRTGQSYEQYF. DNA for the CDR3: TGTGCCACCAGCAGAACGGGACAGAGCTACGAGCAGTACTTC.